This T cell receptor beta chain was sequenced for a study of blood T cell repertoires in COVID-19. The germline CDR1 and CDR2 sequences are SNHLY and FYNNEI. V was trimmed by 8 bases and J by 7 bases, leaving 15 bases between them. The CDR3 spans 13 residues. Clones were read by immunoSEQ multiplex PCR, and TCRdb kept only the in-frame ones, dropping some. The data show approximately 670,000 clones, just under 90% seen once. The sequencing input was peripheral blood. This chain uses TRBV2 with TRBJ1-5; D possibly corresponds to TRBD1 (6 bases). This clonotype was obtained from a woman aged 18-29 years with acute or convalescent COVID-19. In DNA, the CDR3 is TGTGCCAGCGGCCGACAGCAGGGGCAGCCCCAGCATTTT. It yields the protein CASGRQQGQPQHF.